Listed below are T cell receptor beta chains from one sample, sequenced in a study of T-cell reconstitution after alpha-beta-depleted transplantation in children. TCRdb independently ran MiXCR on the PCR reads; one entry per CDR3 protein. Among about 980,000 distinct CDR3 sequences, about 29% were seen once, and the ten largest hold over 25%. Sequencing was performed on PBMCs, mostly from graft donor cells, taken 360 days after TCRalphabeta/CD19-depleted stem cell transplant. The source of these receptors is a boy younger than two who had a stem cell transplant for SCID, so the T cells may come from the graft donor. CDR3s include the opening cysteine and the closing phenylalanine or tryptophan. A D gene is named only where the DNA matches it firmly. Not every row has a clone size; where given, it reads once, few, many or a size class.

>TRBV20-1|TRBD2|TRBJ2-5|few
CSATGGSSETQYF
TGCAGTGCTACCGGGGGGAGTTCGGAGACCCAGTACTTC
>TRBV24-1|.|TRBJ2-3|many
CATSDVRTAATDTQYF
TGTGCCACCAGTGATGTGAGGACAGCTGCCACAGATACGCAGTATTTT
>TRBV6-2/TRBV6-3|.|TRBJ2-1|.
CASSYGSRGAYNEQFF
TGTGCCAGCAGCTACGGGTCGCGGGGTGCCTACAATGAGCAGTTCTTC
>TRBV9|.|TRBJ2-3|.
CASSAGSDLSSTDTQYF
TGTGCCAGCAGCGCCGGGTCGGATCTTTCTAGCACAGATACGCAGTATTTT
>TRBV27|.|TRBJ1-6|.
CASSLKVAGWNSPLHF
TGTGCCAGCAGTTTAAAGGTGGCAGGGTGGAATTCACCCCTCCACTTT
>TRBV6-1|.|TRBJ1-1|.
CASSDLPDAFF
TGTGCCAGCAGTGATTTGCCTGACGCTTTCTTT
>TRBV2|TRBD2|TRBJ2-3|.
CASSEASGGRTDTQYF
TGCGCCAGCAGCGAGGCTAGCGGGGGACGCACAGATACGCAGTATTTT
>TRBV5-1|TRBD2|TRBJ2-7|.
CASSPLAGVPEQYF
TGCGCCAGCAGCCCACTAGCGGGGGTACCCGAGCAGTACTTC
>TRBV29-1|TRBD1|TRBJ2-7|few
CSVDSGQGAGEQYF
TGCAGCGTTGATTCGGGACAGGGGGCAGGCGAGCAGTACTTC
>TRBV29-1|.|TRBJ2-7|.
CSVLDDRRNKYF
TGCAGCGTTCTAGACGACCGACGAAATAAGTACTTC